This T cell receptor beta chain was documented in a study of T-cell reconstitution after alpha-beta-depleted transplantation in children. Notes on the study in general: Several hundred expanded graft clones reportedly gave rise to the alpha-beta T cells present about two months after transplant. T-cell counts and diversity at one year following transplant were attributed mainly to newly produced T cells. Elevated TCRbeta diversity at day 60 was traced, in some patients, to surviving recipient T cells and thymic progenitors.

After removal of 2 bases from V and 6 bases from J, the junction contained 8 bases not matched to a gene. Germline V lookup: CDR1 ENHRY, CDR2 SYGVKD. The CDR3 is 15 residues long. This clonotype was seen many times. What it binds is not known. Unique molecular identifiers were used to barcode this TCRbeta library. MiXCR, run by TCRdb on the PCR reads, gives a single entry per CDR3 protein. The sample contains roughly 30,000 distinct CDR3 sequences, about 7% of which appear only once. The sample was peripheral blood, taken 60 days after TCRalphabeta/CD19-depleted stem cell transplant. This rearrangement joins TRBV10-3 to TRBJ2-7, with TRBD1 matching 9 bases. This TCR was recovered from a child under two years old who had a stem cell transplant for acute myeloid leukemia, so the T cells may come from the graft donor. CDR3 sequence reads: CAISELQGATFEQYF. The CDR3 DNA follows: TGTGCCATCAGTGAGCTACAGGGGGCGACTTTCGAGCAGTACTTC.